These 3 T cell receptor beta chains share one sample of origin, sequenced in a study of identical twins. TCRdb used MiXCR to reprocess the 5' RACE reads, holding one entry per CDR3 protein. Of 500,000 to 700,000 distinct CDR3 sequences in the sample, 7.1% were seen once. These data also featured in a second study, about yellow fever vaccine responses in identical twins.

Sequenced input: PBMCs. The receptors originated from a young woman in good health.

This clonotype came up many times. V and J are TRBV5-1 and TRBJ1-2; TRBD1 is a possible D gene (6 bases). Germline assignment: CDR1 SGHRS and CDR2 YFSETQ. The CDR3 runs 15 residues. V was clipped by 3 bases and J by 2 bases, with 14 bases between them. The CDR3 nucleotides read TGCGCCAGCAGCTCCCCCGAGACAGGAAACTATGGCTACACCTTC. Amino acid sequence: CASSSPETGNYGYTF.

This sequence joins TRBV7-8 and TRBJ2-2; 9 nucleotides agree with TRBD2. CDR3 length equals 16 residues. Trimming took 0 bases from V and 3 from J; bases not matched to a gene: 2. Germline values: CDR1 SGHVS, CDR2 FQNEAQ. The DNA for the CDR3 is TGTGCCAGCAGCTTAGCGATAGCGGGGGACACCGGGGAGCTGTTTTTT. Amino acid sequence: CASSLAIAGDTGELFF.

This clonotype was recorded many times. V gene TRBV5-1 combines with J gene TRBJ2-5; 10 nucleotides line up with TRBD2. J was trimmed by 2 bases and V by 4 bases; bases with no gene match: 17. This CDR3 is 19 amino acids long. Germline V gene data show CDR1 as SGHRS and CDR2 as YFSETQ. CDR3 bases: TGCGCCAGCAGCCCCGGGGTAGCGGGGGGATCAGCGATACAAGAGACCCAGTACTTC. It specifies CASSPGVAGGSAIQETQYF.